This T cell receptor (beta chain) is drawn from a study of blood T cells in healthy people across ages. V was clipped by 7 bases and J by 4 bases; unmatched bases: 17. Looked up from germline, CDR1 is DFQATT and CDR2 is SNEGSKA (reference sequence). The CDR3 has 16 amino acids. Together with a sample-barcoded 5' primer, a J-beta primer mix was included in a second PCR lasting roughly 6 to 12 cycles. TCRdb itself ran the 5' RACE reads through MiXCR, one entry per CDR3 protein. The sample yields roughly 2 million distinct CDR3 sequences, around half seen once. The origin of this receptor is a woman in her thirties or forties in good health. The V call is TRBV20-1, the J call TRBJ1-2, with TRBD1 matching 8 bases. The sequenced sample was blood. The CDR3 protein is CSVSSGTGTSRYGYTF. CDR3 in DNA: TGCAGTGTCTCATCCGGGACAGGAACCTCTCGCTATGGCTACACCTTC.